Presented here are 5 T cell receptor beta chains from one specimen sequenced in a study of beta chain features in type 1 diabetes. Isolated RNA was reverse transcribed in full, so expressed TCRB transcripts were sequenced. Data came from immunoSEQ multiplex PCR; TCRdb stores just in-frame clones and leaves some out. The sample consists of under 200,000 clones, approximately 9.1% of them appearing once. The sample was central memory CD4+ T cells from blood. All receptors come from a woman between 18 and 29 years old in good health.

This chain connects TRBV7-9 to TRBJ1-2, with TRBD1 identical over 8 bases. V shed 5 bases, J shed 5 bases, and the junction held 13 bases outside the gene matches. The CDR3 contains 16 residues. CDR1 is SEHNR and CDR2 is FQNEAQ in the germline V gene (reference sequence). The CDR3, as DNA: TGTGCCAGCAGCCCCCTGGGGACAGGCTGGGCATATGGCTACACCTTC. Translating gives CASSPLGTGWAYGYTF.

This clone has a handful of counts. V gene TRBV6-6 combines with J gene TRBJ2-7; TRBD1 is a possible D gene (5 bases). The ends were cut back, 5 bases at V and 3 bases at J, with 14 bases in the middle. Germline V lookup: CDR1 MNHNY, CDR2 SVGAGI (reference sequence). The CDR3 consists of 14 residues. The CDR3 bases are TGTGCCAGCAGTACTGTTTTACAGGACTACGAGCAGTACTTC. Translated: CASSTVLQDYEQYF.

V is TRBV7-2 and J is TRBJ2-3; 13 bases fit TRBD2. This CDR3 is 15 amino acids long. Trimming took 3 bases from V and 6 from J; bases not matched to a gene: 3. CDR1 is SGHTA and CDR2 is FQGNSA in the germline V gene. CDR3 region: CASSFGLAGVDTQYF. The CDR3 DNA is TGTGCCAGCAGCTTCGGACTAGCGGGGGTGGATACGCAGTATTTT.

This clone was seen at least ten times. The chain joins TRBV29-1 to TRBJ1-1, with no clear D. Germline values: CDR1 SQVTM, CDR2 ANQGSEA. The CDR3 has 13 residues. Trimming cost V 3 bases and J 0 bases, with 8 bases left between them. The DNA for the CDR3 is TGCAGCGTTGATGTACAGATGAACACTGAAGCTTTCTTT. This encodes CSVDVQMNTEAFF.

This chain uses TRBV10-3 with TRBJ1-2; D may be TRBD1 (6 bases). The germline V gene encodes CDR1 ENHRY and CDR2 SYGVKD. V lost 6 bases, J lost 6 bases, and 14 bases lay in between. There are 13 residues in the CDR3. The CDR3 DNA reads TGTGCCATCAGGACCCAGGGGCAGGATGGCTACACCTTC. It yields the protein CAIRTQGQDGYTF.